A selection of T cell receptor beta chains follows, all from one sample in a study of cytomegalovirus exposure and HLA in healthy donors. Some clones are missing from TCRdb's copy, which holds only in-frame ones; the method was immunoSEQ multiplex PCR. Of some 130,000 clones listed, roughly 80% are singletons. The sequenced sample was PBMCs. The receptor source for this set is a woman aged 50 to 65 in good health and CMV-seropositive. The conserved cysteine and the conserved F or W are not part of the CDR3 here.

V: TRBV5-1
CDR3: ASSPGLAGDQETQY

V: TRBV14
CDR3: ASSQARPGETQY

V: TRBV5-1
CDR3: ASSWVASSGGETQY

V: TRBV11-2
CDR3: ASSPGLAGAINEQF

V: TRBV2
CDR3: ASTPRGDSSGCT

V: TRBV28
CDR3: ASRSQGANYGYT

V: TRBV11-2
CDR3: ASSSVRSGQY

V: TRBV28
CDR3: ASSLGGEAGNTIY

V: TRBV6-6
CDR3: ASTAAGGPQETQY

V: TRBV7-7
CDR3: ATRTSGGNTGELF

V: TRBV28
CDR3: ASSLERKAF

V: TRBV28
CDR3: ASGFIGTGLTDTQY

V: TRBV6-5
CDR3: ASRGRGANQPQH

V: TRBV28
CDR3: ASSLGRSGYT

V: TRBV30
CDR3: AWSLSRETQY

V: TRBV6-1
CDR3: ASSEEVGPGQEY

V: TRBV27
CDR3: ASSFDGGASEQY

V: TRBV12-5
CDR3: ASGLVLFGRGRGDQPQH

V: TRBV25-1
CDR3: ASSEFNPDTQY

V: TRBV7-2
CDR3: ASSFRGGAYEQY

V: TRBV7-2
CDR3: ASSLDVLAGVY

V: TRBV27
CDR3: ASSQTTSAYEQY

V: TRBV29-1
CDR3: SVDGSSSYEQY

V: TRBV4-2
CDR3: ASSQVHGGNTGELF

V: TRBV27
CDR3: ASSLGSAGVVYTQY

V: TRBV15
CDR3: ATSSGGLRQETQY

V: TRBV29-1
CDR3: SVAPGSTGNTIY

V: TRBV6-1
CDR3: ASTTVNDQPQH

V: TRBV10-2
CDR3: ASTDGNSPLH

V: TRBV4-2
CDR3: ASSPTGLAGGLQF

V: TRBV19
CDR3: ASRADRNYSPLH

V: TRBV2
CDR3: ASRNRGNGYT

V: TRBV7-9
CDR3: ASSTQGGQPQH

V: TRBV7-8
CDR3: ASSPGARGRGSGGNNEQF

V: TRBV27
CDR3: ASSLWGQPYEQY

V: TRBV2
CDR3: ASSGQTTDTQY

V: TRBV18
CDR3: ASSPPQVVYGYT

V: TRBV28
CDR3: ASSDRGIGGYT

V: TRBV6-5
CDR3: ASRAGPGTDTQY

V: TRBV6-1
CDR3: ASRRVTEAF

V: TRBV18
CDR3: ASSLTGFGGNQPQH

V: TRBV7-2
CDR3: ASSLADGRGGLLVGTDTQY

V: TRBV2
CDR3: ASSEYRGQEKLF

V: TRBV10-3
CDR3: AISDQGQTYEQY

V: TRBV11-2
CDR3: ASSSTTTDTQY

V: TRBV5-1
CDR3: ASSLDRGTGELF

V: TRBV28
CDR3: ASSPPSIDTQY

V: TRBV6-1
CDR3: ASREPDRGQGNQPQH

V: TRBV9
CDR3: ASSVARGTEAF

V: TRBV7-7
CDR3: ASSLGGQGMSEQY

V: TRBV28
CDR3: ASLGGTEAF

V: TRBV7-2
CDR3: ASSPQGQGVLGGYT

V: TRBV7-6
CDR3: ASSLYPYEQY

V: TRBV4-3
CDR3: ASSQLAGGITDTQY

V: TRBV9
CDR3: ASSVALAGNEQF

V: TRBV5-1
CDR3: ASSPGTGDMDSPLH

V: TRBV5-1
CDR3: ASSLNPLRESQY